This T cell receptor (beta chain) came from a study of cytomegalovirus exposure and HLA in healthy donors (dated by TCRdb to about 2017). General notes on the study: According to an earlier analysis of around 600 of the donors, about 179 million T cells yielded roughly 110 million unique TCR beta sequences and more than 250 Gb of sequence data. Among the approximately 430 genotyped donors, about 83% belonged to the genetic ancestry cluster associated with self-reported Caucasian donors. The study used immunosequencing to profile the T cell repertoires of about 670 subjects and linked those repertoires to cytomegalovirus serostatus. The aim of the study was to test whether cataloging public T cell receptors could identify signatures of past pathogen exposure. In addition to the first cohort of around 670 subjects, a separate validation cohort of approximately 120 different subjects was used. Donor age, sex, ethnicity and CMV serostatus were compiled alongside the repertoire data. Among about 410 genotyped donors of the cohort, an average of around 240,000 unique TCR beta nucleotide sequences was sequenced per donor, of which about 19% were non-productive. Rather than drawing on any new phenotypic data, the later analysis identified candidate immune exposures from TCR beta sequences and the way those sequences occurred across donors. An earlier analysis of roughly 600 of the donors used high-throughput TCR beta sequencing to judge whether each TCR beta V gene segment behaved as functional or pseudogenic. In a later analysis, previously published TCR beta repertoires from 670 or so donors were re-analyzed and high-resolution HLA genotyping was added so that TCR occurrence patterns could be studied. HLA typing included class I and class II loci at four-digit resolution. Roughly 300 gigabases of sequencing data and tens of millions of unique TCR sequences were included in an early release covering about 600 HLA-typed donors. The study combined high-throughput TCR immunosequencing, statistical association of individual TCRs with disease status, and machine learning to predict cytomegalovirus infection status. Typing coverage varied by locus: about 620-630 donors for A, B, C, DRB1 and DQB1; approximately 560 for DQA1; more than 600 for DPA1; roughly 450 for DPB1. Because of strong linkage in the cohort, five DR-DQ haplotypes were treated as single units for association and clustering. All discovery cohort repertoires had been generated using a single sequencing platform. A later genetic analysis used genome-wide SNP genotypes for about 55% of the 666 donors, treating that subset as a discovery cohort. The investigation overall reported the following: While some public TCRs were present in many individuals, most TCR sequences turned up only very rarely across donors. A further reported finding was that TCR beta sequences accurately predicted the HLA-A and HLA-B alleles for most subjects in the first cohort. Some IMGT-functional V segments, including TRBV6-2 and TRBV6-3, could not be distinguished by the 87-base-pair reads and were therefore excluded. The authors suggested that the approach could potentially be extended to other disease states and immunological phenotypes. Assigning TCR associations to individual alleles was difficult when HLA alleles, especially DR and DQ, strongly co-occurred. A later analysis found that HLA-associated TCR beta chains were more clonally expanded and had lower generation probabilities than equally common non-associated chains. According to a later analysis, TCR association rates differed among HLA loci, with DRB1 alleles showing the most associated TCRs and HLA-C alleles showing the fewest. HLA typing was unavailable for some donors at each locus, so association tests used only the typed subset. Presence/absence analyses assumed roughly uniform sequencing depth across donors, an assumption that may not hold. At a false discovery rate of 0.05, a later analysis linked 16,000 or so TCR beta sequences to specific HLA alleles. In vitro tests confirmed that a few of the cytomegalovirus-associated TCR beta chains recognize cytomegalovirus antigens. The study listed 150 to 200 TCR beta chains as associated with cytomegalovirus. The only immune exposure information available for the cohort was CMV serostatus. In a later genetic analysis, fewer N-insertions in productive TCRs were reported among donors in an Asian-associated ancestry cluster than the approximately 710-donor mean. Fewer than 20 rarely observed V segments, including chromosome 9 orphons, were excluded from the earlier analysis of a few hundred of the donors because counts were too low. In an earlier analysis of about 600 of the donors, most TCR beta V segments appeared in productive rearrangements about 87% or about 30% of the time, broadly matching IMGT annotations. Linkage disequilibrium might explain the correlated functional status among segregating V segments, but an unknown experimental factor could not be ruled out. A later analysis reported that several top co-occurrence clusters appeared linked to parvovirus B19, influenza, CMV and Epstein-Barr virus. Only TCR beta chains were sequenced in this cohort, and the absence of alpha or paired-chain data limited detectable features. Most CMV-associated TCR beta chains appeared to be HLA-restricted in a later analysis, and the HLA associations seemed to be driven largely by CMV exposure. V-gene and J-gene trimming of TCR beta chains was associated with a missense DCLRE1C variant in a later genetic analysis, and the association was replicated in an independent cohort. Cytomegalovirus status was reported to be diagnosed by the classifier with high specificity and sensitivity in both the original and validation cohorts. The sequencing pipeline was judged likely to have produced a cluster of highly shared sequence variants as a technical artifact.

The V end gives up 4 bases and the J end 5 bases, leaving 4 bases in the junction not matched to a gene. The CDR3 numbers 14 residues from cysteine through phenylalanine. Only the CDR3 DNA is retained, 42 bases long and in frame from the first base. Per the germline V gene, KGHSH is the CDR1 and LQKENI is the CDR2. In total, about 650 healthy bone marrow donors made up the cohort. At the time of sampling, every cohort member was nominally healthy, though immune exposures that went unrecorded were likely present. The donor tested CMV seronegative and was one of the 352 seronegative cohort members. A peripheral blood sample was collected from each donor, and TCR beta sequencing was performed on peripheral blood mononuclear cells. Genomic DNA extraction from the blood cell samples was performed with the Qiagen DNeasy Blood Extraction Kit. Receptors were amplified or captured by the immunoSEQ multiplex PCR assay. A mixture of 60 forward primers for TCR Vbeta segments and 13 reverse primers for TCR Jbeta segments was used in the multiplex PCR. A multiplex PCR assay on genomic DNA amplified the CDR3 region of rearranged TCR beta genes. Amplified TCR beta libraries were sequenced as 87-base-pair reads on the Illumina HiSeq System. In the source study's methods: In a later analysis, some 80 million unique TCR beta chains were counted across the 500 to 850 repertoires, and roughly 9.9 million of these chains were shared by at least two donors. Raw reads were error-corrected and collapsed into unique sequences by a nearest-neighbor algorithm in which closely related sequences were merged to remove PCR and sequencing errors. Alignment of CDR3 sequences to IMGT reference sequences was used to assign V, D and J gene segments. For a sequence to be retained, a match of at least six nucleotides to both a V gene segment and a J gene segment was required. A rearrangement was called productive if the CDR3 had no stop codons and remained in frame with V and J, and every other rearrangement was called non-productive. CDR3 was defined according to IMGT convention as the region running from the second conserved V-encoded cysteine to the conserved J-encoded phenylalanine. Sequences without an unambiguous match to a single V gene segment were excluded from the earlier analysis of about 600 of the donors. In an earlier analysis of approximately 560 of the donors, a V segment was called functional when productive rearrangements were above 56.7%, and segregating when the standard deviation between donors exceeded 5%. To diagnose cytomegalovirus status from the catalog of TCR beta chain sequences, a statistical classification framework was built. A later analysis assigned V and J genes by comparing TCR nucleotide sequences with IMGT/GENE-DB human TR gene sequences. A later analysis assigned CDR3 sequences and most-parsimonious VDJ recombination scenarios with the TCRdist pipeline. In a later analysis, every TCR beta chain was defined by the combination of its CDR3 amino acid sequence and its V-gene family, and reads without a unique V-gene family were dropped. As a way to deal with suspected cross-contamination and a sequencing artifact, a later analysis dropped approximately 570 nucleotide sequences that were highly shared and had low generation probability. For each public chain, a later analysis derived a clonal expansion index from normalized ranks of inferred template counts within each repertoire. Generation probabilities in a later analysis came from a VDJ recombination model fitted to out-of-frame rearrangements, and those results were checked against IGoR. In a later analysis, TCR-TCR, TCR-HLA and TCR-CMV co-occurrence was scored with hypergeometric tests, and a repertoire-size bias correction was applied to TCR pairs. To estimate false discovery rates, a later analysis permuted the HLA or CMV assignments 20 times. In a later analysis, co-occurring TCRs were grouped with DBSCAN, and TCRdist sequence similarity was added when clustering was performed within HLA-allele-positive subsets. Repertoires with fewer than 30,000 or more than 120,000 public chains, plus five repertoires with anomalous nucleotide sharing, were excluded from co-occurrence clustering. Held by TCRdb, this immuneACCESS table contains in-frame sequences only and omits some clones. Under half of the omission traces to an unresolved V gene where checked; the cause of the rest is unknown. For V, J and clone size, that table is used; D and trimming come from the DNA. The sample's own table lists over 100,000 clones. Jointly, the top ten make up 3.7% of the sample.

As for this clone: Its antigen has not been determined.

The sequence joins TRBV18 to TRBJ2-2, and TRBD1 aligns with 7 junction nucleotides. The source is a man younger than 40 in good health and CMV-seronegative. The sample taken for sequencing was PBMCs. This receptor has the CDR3 CASSRLTGTGELFF. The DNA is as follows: TGTGCCAGCTCACGACTGACAGGGACCGGGGAGCTGTTTTTT.